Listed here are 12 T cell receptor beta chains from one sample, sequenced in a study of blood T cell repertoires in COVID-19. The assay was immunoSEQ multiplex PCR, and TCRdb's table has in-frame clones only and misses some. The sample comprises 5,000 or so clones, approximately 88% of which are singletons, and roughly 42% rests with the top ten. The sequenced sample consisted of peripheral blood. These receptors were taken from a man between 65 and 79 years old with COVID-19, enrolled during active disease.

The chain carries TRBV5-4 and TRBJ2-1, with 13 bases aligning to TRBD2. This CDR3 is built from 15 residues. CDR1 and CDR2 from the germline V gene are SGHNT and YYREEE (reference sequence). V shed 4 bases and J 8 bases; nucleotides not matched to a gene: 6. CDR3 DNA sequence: TGTGCCAGCAGCCGGACTAGCGGGAGTGTGGATGAGCAGTTCTTC. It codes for CASSRTSGSVDEQFF.

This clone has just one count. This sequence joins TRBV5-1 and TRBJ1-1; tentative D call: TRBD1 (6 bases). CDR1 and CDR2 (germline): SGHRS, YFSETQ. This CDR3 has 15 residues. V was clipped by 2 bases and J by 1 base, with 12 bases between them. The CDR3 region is CASSFGYRENTEAFF. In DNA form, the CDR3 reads TGCGCCAGCAGCTTTGGGTACAGGGAGAACACTGAAGCTTTCTTT.

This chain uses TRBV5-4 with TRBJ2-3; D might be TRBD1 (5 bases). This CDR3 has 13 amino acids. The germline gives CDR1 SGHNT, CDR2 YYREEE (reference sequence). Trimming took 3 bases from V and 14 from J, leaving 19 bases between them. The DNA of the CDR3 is TGTGCCAGCAGCTCATCCCAGGGCGGAGTGGGGTATTTT. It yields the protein CASSSSQGGVGYF.

The CDR3 DNA follows: TGTGCCAGCAGCCATCTAGCGGGAGGGTACGAGCAGTACTTC. Amino acids: CASSHLAGGYEQYF. The rearrangement links TRBV3-1 (or the pseudogene TRBV3-2) to TRBJ2-7, with 12 bases that match TRBD2. CDR1 is LGHDT and CDR2 is YNNKEL in the germline V gene (reference sequence). The CDR3 has 14 residues. V lost 3 bases to trimming and J lost 4 bases; unmatched junction nucleotides: 1.

The CDR3 spells CASSPTGRTGELFF. CDR3 bases: TGTGCCAGCAGCCCGACAGGGCGGACCGGGGAGCTGTTTTTT. This rearrangement joins TRBV3-1 (or the pseudogene TRBV3-2) to TRBJ2-2, with 7 bases aligning to TRBD1. Germline loops: CDR1 LGHDT, CDR2 YNNKEL (reference sequence). V trimming: 4 bases; J trimming: 5 bases; junction bases outside the gene matches: 4. The CDR3 length is 14 residues.

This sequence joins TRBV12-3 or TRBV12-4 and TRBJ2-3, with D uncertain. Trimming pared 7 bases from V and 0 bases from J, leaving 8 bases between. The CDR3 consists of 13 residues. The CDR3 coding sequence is TGTGCCAGCACCCCACTTAGCACAGATACGCAGTATTTT. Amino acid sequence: CASTPLSTDTQYF.

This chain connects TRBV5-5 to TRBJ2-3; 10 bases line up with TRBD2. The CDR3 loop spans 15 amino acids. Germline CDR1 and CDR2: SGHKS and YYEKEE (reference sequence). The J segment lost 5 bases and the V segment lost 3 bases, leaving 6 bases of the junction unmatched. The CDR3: CASSSGTSEGDTQYF. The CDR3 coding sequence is TGTGCCAGCAGCTCCGGGACTAGCGAGGGAGATACGCAGTATTTT.

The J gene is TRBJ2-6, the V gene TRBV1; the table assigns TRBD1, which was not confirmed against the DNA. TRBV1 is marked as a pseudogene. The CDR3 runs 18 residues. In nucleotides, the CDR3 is TGCACCGGCAGTCGTTCAAGTTTGTGCACAAATCGGGCCAACGTCCTGACTTTC. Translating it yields CTGSRSSLCTNRANVLTF.

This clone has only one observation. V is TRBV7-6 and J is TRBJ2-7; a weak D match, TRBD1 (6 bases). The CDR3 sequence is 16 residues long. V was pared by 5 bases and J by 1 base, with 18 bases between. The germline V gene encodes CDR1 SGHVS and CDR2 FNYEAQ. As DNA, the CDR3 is TGTGCCAGCAGCCCCTCCTACGGGACACTATCCTACGAGCAGTACTTC. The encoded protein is CASSPSYGTLSYEQYF.

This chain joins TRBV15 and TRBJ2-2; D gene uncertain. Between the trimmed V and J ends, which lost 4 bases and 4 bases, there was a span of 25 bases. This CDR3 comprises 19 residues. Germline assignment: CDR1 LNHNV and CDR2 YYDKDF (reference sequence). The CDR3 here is CATSTRPLTFGTGTGELFF. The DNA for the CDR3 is TGTGCCACCAGCACCCGTCCTTTAACCTTCGGTACGGGCACCGGGGAGCTGTTTTTT.

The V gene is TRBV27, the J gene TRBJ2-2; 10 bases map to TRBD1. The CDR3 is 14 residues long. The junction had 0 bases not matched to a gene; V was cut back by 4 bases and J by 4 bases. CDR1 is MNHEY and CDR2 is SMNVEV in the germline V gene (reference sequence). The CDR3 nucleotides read TGTGCCAGCAGTTGGACAGGGGGCACCGGGGAGCTGTTTTTT. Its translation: CASSWTGGTGELFF.

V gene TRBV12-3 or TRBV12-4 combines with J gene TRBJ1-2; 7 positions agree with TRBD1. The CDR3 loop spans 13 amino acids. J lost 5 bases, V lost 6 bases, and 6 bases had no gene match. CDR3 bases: TGTGCCAGCAGCCGAGGGACAGTTTATGGCTACACCTTC. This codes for CASSRGTVYGYTF.